The 25 T cell receptor beta chains below come from one sample, sequenced in a study of T cell responses to AZD1222 COVID-19 vaccine. Libraries were prepared by immunoSEQ multiplex PCR; TCRdb keeps only in-frame clonotypes and omits some of them. Seen here are about 220,000 clones, about 93% observed once, and the top ten hold roughly 1%. The specimen was peripheral blood, collected on day 0 of MenACWY control vaccination. The receptor set was obtained from an adult in good health.

J is TRBJ2-1 and V is TRBV5-1, with 7 nucleotides matching TRBD2. The CDR3 totals 13 residues. Trimming cost V 4 bases and J 7 bases; bases outside gene matches: 5. Per germline, CDR1 SGHRS and CDR2 YFSETQ. CDR3 in DNA: TGCGCCAGCAGCGGGACCGGGAGGAATGAGCAGTTCTTC. Its protein product is CASSGTGRNEQFF. Drawing the rest from reference TRBV5-1 and TRBJ2-1, the complete variable domain is KAGVTQTPRYLIKTRGQQVTLSCSPISGHRSVSWYQQTPGQGLQFLFEYFSETQRNKGNFPGRFSGRQFSNSRSEMNVSTLELGDSALYLCASSGTGRNEQFFGPGTRLTVL.

V gene TRBV5-1 combines with J gene TRBJ2-7, with 13 bases lining up with TRBD2. This CDR3 is 16 amino acids long. The trim removed 5 bases at V and 2 bases at J, leaving 7 bases unmatched. The V gene's germline CDR1 is SGHRS and CDR2 YFSETQ. As DNA, the CDR3 is TGCGCCAGCAGTCTGACTAGCGGGGGGACTACCTACGAGCAGTACTTC. It codes for CASSLTSGGTTYEQYF.

As to this clone: A read error may account for a junction end that differs from germline. The chain combines TRBV6-1 with TRBJ1-5; 7 nucleotides agree with TRBD1. The germline gives CDR1 MNHNS, CDR2 SASEGT. The CDR3 is made up of 15 amino acids. CDR3 protein: CASRDRAEGNQPQHF. The DNA of the CDR3 is TGTGCCAGCCGTGACAGGGCGGAAGGCAATCAGCCCCAGCATTTT.

The chain carries TRBV6-5 and TRBJ2-6; 7 positions agree with TRBD1. V lost 2 bases to trimming and J lost 4 bases; unmatched junction nucleotides: 2. This CDR3 is 15 amino acids long. Germline V gene data show CDR1 as MNHEY and CDR2 as SVGAGI. CDR3 sequence reads: CASSYTGAGANVLTF. CDR3 DNA sequence: TGTGCCAGCAGTTACACAGGGGCCGGGGCCAACGTCCTGACTTTC.

The chain has TRBV5-1 and TRBJ2-1; 12 bases fit TRBD2. J lost 8 bases, V lost 4 bases, and 7 bases had no gene match. There are 15 residues in the CDR3. Germline CDR1 and CDR2: SGHRS and YFSETQ. The CDR3 DNA reads as TGCGCCAGCAGCCCCAGGGGACTAGCGGGCGATGAGCAGTTCTTC. It is translated as CASSPRGLAGDEQFF.

This rearrangement joins TRBV6-5 to TRBJ2-7, with D unclear. Looked up from germline, CDR1 is MNHEY and CDR2 is SVGAGI. This CDR3 contains 11 residues. With 6 bases removed from V and 3 bases from J, the gap between germline ends came to 6 bases. The CDR3: CASSADYEQYF. The CDR3 DNA follows: TGTGCCAGCAGCGCCGACTACGAGCAGTACTTC.

The chain couples TRBV24-1 to TRBJ1-2; TRBD1 is a possible D gene (6 bases). The V gene's germline CDR1 is KGHDR and CDR2 SFDVKD. The V end lost 2 bases, the J end lost 4 bases, and 10 bases lay between the germline ends. The CDR3 spans 14 residues. Here the CDR3 reads CATSDSGTRYGYTF. The CDR3 nucleotides read TGTGCCACCAGTGATTCCGGGACACGCTATGGCTACACCTTC.

CDR3 amino acids: CSVGGQGNTDTQYF. CDR3 DNA: TGCAGCGTTGGGGGACAGGGTAACACAGATACGCAGTATTTT. This chain connects TRBV29-1 to TRBJ2-3, with 9 bases lining up with TRBD1. V shed 4 bases and J 2 bases; nucleotides not matched to a gene: 4. Germline V gives CDR1 SQVTM, CDR2 ANQGSEA. This CDR3 has 14 residues.

This rearrangement joins TRBV2 to TRBJ1-1; D possibly corresponds to TRBD1 (5 bases). The V and J ends lost 5 bases and 3 bases respectively, with 22 bases between them. There are 17 residues in the CDR3. Germline CDR1 is SNHLY and CDR2 is FYNNEI. CDR3 sequence: CASSQPGRYAGDTEAFF. CDR3 nucleotide sequence: TGTGCCAGCAGTCAACCCGGTCGTTACGCGGGGGACACTGAAGCTTTCTTT.

V and J are TRBV11-2 and TRBJ2-5, with 10 positions matching TRBD2. V lost 5 bases to trimming and J lost 2 bases; unmatched junction nucleotides: 5. The CDR3 consists of 15 residues. Looked up from germline, CDR1 is SGHAT and CDR2 is FQNNGV. Here the CDR3 reads CASSRMTSGQETQYF. As DNA, the CDR3 is TGTGCCAGCAGCCGGATGACTAGCGGGCAAGAGACCCAGTACTTC. The variable domain in full, completed from reference TRBV11-2 and TRBJ2-5, reads EAGVAQSPRYKIIEKRQSVAFWCNPISGHATLYWYQQILGQGPKLLIQFQNNGVVDDSQLPKDRFSAERLKGVDSTLKIQPAKLEDSAVYLCASSRMTSGQETQYFGPGTRLLVL.

This clone occurred once. V and J are TRBV7-2 and TRBJ1-2, with a tentative D call TRBD1 (6 bases). V was clipped by 5 bases and J by 8 bases, with 15 bases between them. Germline CDR1 and CDR2: SGHTA and FQGNSA. This CDR3 is 13 amino acids long. The CDR3 DNA reads TGTGCCAGCAGCGCGGACAGTCTCGGAGGCTACACCTTC. Translation: CASSADSLGGYTF.

This rearrangement joins TRBV9 to TRBJ2-2; 10 bases fit TRBD1. Trimming removed 3 bases from V and 8 bases from J; junction bases left unmatched: 10. Germline CDR1 reads SGDLS; CDR2 reads YYNGEE. The CDR3 has 16 amino acids. The CDR3 DNA reads TGTGCCAGCAGCGGGAGGGGGACAGGGGCGTCTGGGGAGCTGTTTTTT. Translating it yields CASSGRGTGASGELFF.

The chain joins TRBV6-4 to TRBJ2-2, with a possible D match to TRBD2 (5 bases). Trimming shortened V by 2 bases and J by 7 bases, and 14 bases separated the two germline ends. The CDR3 loop spans 15 amino acids. CDR1 is MRHNA, CDR2 SNTAGT, per germline. The CDR3 DNA sequence: TGTGCCAGCAGTGACAGGGCCGGGGAATACGGGGAGCTGTTTTTT. Its protein is CASSDRAGEYGELFF.

The rearrangement uses TRBV7-8 and TRBJ2-2; 9 bases are shared with TRBD1. This CDR3 comprises 14 residues. Germline trimming cut 6 bases from V and 8 bases from J; bases unmatched to any gene: 7. Looked up from germline, CDR1 is SGHVS and CDR2 is FQNEAQ. The CDR3 protein is CASRAQGAEGELFF. DNA of the CDR3: TGTGCCAGCAGAGCACAGGGGGCTGAGGGGGAGCTGTTTTTT.

The rearrangement uses TRBV6-5 and TRBJ1-6, with D maybe TRBD1 (5 bases). V dropped 4 bases and J dropped 8 bases, with 12 bases sitting between them. The CDR3 sequence is 14 residues long. In germline, CDR1 is MNHEY, CDR2 SVGAGI. CDR3 residues: CASSLQGRDSPLHF. The CDR3 DNA follows: TGTGCCAGCAGTTTGCAGGGAAGGGATTCACCCCTCCACTTT.

The chain has TRBV5-1 and TRBJ1-2; 8 nucleotides line up with TRBD1. The trim removed 4 bases at V and 3 bases at J, leaving 5 bases unmatched. The CDR3 consists of 14 residues. Germline V gene data show CDR1 as SGHRS and CDR2 as YFSETQ. The CDR3 DNA follows: TGCGCCAGCAGCACTCTGACAGGGGACTATGGCTACACCTTC. Protein: CASSTLTGDYGYTF.

The rearrangement links TRBV3-1 (or the pseudogene TRBV3-2) to TRBJ1-6, with D maybe TRBD1 (5 bases). The germline CDR1 and CDR2 sequences are LGHDT and YNNKEL (reference sequence). Trimming cost V 3 bases and J 11 bases, with 17 bases left between them. The CDR3 length is 15 residues. This chain's CDR3 is CASSHGGQGGTPLHF. The CDR3 nucleotides read TGTGCCAGCAGCCACGGCGGGCAGGGAGGGACACCCCTCCACTTT.

The chain uses TRBV5-1 and TRBJ1-1, with 7 bases that match TRBD1. The V segment lost 3 bases and the J segment 1 base; nucleotides outside the gene matches: 6. The CDR3 totals 15 residues. The germline CDR1 and CDR2 sequences are SGHRS and YFSETQ. The CDR3 is CASSWGDRENTEAFF. The CDR3, as DNA: TGCGCCAGCAGCTGGGGGGACAGAGAGAACACTGAAGCTTTCTTT.

This clone occurred once. J is TRBJ1-6 and V is TRBV20-1, with TRBD1 matching over 8 bases. Trimming at V came to 5 bases and at J to 7 bases, leaving 7 bases not matched to a gene. CDR1 DFQATT and CDR2 SNEGSKA come from the germline V gene (reference sequence). The CDR3 extends over 14 amino acids. The DNA for the CDR3 is TGCAGTGCTCGTGACAGGGGAGGAAATTCACCCCTCCACTTT. It specifies CSARDRGGNSPLHF.

The chain couples TRBV29-1 to TRBJ1-3; D might be TRBD1 (5 bases). There are 13 residues in the CDR3. CDR1 is SQVTM, CDR2 ANQGSEA, per germline. The germline V and J ends were trimmed by 3 bases and 2 bases, with 8 bases remaining between them. The CDR3 nucleotides read TGCAGCGTTGAGCAGGGTACTGGAAACACCATATATTTT. Translated: CSVEQGTGNTIYF. Full variable domain (remainder filled in from reference TRBV29-1 and TRBJ1-3): SAVISQKPSRDICQRGTSLTIQCQVDSQVTMMFWYRQQPGQSLTLIATANQGSEATYESGFVIDKFPISRPNLTFSTLTVSNMSPEDSSIYLCSVEQGTGNTIYFGEGSWLTVV.

The rearrangement links TRBV19 to TRBJ1-3; D gene uncertain. There are 13 residues in the CDR3. Looked up from germline, CDR1 is LNHDA and CDR2 is SQIVND (reference sequence). Trimming removed 6 bases at V and 8 bases at J, with 14 bases between. The CDR3 DNA sequence: TGTGCCAGTAGGGAGGGATCGAGGGACACCATATATTTT. It encodes CASREGSRDTIYF.

The chain recombines TRBV11-3 with TRBJ1-1, with D possibly TRBD1 on 5 matching bases. The CDR3 sequence is 17 residues long. The germline V gene has CDR1 SGHNT and CDR2 YENEEA. The V end was cut by 7 bases, the J end by 0 bases, with 21 bases between. CDR3 DNA: TGTGCCAGCACCTACTCGGTCCGGGACCTTTTGAACACTGAAGCTTTCTTT. Residues: CASTYSVRDLLNTEAFF.

The chain recombines TRBV18 with TRBJ1-1; D is uncertain. CDR1 is KGHSH, CDR2 LQKENI, per germline. The CDR3 runs 13 residues. The ends were cut back, 3 bases at V and 6 bases at J, with 11 bases in the middle. Written as DNA, the CDR3 is TGTGCCAGCTCACCCCTTGAGGAGTCTGAAGCTTTCTTT. This gives the protein CASSPLEESEAFF.

This rearrangement joins TRBV5-4 to TRBJ1-2, with unresolved D. This CDR3 is built from 13 residues. The germline V gene has CDR1 SGHNT and CDR2 YYREEE (reference sequence). V was cut by 4 bases and J by 2 bases, with 9 bases left in between. The CDR3 spells CASSRANNYGYTF. CDR3 DNA sequence: TGTGCCAGCAGCCGGGCCAACAACTATGGCTACACCTTC.

The J gene is TRBJ1-5, the V gene TRBV12-3 or TRBV12-4; maybe TRBD1 (6 bases). The CDR3 is 13 amino acids. V was pared by 6 bases and J by 11 bases, with 17 bases between. CDR3 nucleotide sequence: TGTGCCAGCAGGCAGGGGCCGGGAGGGGCCCAGCATTTT. Residues: CASRQGPGGAQHF.